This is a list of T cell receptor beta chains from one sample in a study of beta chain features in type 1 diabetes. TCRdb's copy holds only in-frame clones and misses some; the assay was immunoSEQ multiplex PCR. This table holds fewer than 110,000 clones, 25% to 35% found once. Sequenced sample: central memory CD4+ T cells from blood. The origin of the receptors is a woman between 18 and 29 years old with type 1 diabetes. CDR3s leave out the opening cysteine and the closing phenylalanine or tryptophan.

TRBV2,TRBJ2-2,ASISDRDTGELF
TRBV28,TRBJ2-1,ASSSPGTALAGGDYNEQF
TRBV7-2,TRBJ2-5,ASSSGLAAGAETQY
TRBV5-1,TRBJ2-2,ASSLAGPLKFTGELF
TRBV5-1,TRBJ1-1,ASSFVQLGEGTEAF
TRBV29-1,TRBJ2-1,SVEARQGKNEQF
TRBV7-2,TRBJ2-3,ASSLGPRDTQY
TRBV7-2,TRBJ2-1,ASSLVVAGGPRNEQF
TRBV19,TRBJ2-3,ASSRRLAPSTDTQY
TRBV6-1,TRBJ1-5,ASSLDSGNQPQH
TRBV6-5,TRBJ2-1,ASTLAGGPYNEQF
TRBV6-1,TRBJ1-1,ASRGGTEAF
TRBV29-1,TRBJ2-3,SVDASGTDTQY
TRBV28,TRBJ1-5,ASRTLATGSNQPQH
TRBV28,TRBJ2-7,ASSSTSGSSYEQY
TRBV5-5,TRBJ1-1,ASSRDGGDEAF
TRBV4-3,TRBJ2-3,ASSGRLAGFTDTQY